This TCR beta chain comes out of a study of T-cell memory formation after mild COVID-19. cDNA libraries for TCR alpha and TCR beta, carrying sample barcodes and UMIs, came from 5'RACE with constant-segment primers. TCRdb ran MiXCR on the 5' RACE reads and lists one entry per CDR3 protein. This table holds 85,000 to 120,000 distinct CDR3 sequences, over 10% found once. Concerning this clonotype: Its antigen is unidentified.

V was clipped by 4 bases and J by 6 bases, with 15 bases between them. The CDR3 has 15 amino acids. The study's findings and limits: The pre-infection memory compartment contained some responding clones, suggesting cross-reactive memory joined. Mostly located in CM and EM were contracting CD4+ clones, with contracting CD8+ clones located in EMRA. Balance between CD4 and CD8 was seen in clones contracting day 15 to 85, and a CD4+ lean was seen in later expanders.

V usage is TRBV12-3 or TRBV12-4 and J usage is TRBJ2-2, with a tentative D call TRBD1 (5 bases). Sequenced: PBMCs or a T cell subset sorted from them (not recorded which). The clonotype originates from an adult woman who had mild COVID-19 (a few samples of this study predate the infection). Cell type and time point are not known. CDR3 amino acids: CASSSLQGWAGELFF. CDR3 nucleotide sequence: TGTGCCAGCAGTTCTCTCCAGGGTTGGGCCGGGGAGCTGTTTTTT.